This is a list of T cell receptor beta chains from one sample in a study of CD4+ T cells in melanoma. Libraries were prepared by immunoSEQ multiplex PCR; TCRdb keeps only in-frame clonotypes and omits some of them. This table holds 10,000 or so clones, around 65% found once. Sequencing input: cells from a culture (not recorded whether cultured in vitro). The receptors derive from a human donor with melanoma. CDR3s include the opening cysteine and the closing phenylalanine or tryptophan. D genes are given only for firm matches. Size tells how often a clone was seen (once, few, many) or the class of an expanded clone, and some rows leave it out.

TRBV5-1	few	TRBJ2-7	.	CASSSGNSYEQYF	TGCGCCAGCAGCTCCGGAAACTCCTACGAGCAGTACTTC
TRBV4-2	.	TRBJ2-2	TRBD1	CASSRRGQGITGELFF	TGTGCCAGCAGCCGAAGGGGGCAGGGAATCACCGGGGAGCTGTTTTTT
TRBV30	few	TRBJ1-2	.	CAWRAPGANYGYTF	TGTGCCTGGAGGGCCCCAGGAGCTAACTATGGCTACACCTTC
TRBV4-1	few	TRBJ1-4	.	CASSRFGATNEKLFF	TGCGCCAGCAGCCGTTTCGGTGCCACTAATGAAAAACTGTTTTTT
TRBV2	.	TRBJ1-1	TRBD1	CASSEGWSGGTEAFF	TGTGCCAGCAGTGAAGGATGGTCAGGGGGCACTGAAGCTTTCTTT
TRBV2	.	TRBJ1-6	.	CASSGQNYNSPLHF	TGTGCCAGCAGTGGGCAGAACTATAATTCACCCCTCCACTTT
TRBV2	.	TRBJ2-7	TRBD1	CASSDRTGGGYEQYF	TGTGCCAGCAGTGACAGGACAGGGGGTGGGTACGAGCAGTACTTC
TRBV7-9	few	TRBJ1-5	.	CASSLKGNQPQHF	TGTGCCAGCAGCTTAAAGGGGAATCAGCCCCAGCATTTT
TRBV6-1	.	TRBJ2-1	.	CASRTDQYNEQFF	TGTGCCAGCAGGACGGACCAATACAATGAGCAGTTCTTC
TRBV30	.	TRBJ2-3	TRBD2	CAWRASGGYTDTQYF	TGTGCCTGGAGGGCTAGCGGGGGGTACACAGATACGCAGTATTTT
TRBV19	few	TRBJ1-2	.	CASSMTFRGSYGYTF	TGTGCCAGTAGTATGACATTCCGGGGAAGCTATGGCTACACCTTC
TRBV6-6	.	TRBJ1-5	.	CASSYTGGTTNQPQHF	TGTGCCAGCAGCTACACGGGTGGGACAACAAATCAGCCCCAGCATTTT
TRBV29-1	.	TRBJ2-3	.	CSAGLRGGDTQYF	TGCAGCGCAGGACTCAGGGGGGGCGATACGCAGTATTTT
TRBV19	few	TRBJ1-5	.	CASSEQLYQPQHF	TGTGCCAGTAGCGAACAACTTTATCAGCCCCAGCATTTT
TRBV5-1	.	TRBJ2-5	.	CASSRGGNRKSQETQYF	TGCGCCAGCAGCCGTGGAGGCAACAGGAAATCACAAGAGACCCAGTACTTC
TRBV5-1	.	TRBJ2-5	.	CASSARRETQYF	TGCGCCAGCAGCGCCCGAAGAGAGACCCAGTACTTC
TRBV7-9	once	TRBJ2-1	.	CASSFGSLNEQFF	TGTGCCAGCAGCTTTGGGTCGTTGAATGAGCAGTTCTTC
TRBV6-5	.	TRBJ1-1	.	CASSDDRRNTEAFF	TGTGCCAGCAGTGACGACAGGCGGAACACTGAAGCTTTCTTT
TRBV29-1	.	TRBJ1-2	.	CSVEGWGISGYTF	TGCAGCGTTGAGGGGTGGGGAATTTCTGGCTACACCTTC
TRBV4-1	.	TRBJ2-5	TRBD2	CASSQITSGGAGQETQYF	TGCGCCAGCAGCCAAATCACTAGCGGGGGGGCCGGGCAAGAGACCCAGTACTTC
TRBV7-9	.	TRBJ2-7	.	CASSSGGQRDSYEQYF	TGTGCCAGCAGCTCCGGAGGACAGAGGGACTCCTACGAGCAGTACTTC
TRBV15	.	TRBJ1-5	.	CATSSPSWGNQPQHF	TGTGCCACCAGCAGTCCCTCGTGGGGTAATCAGCCCCAGCATTTT
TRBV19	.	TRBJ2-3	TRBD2	CASSPPTSSDTQYF	TGTGCCAGTAGTCCCCCGACTAGCTCAGATACGCAGTATTTT
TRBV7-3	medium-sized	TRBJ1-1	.	CASSFSIGNTEAFF	TGTGCCAGCAGCTTCAGTATCGGCAACACTGAAGCTTTCTTT
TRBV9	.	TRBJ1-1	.	CASSRGMNTEAFF	TGTGCCAGCAGCAGAGGCATGAACACTGAAGCTTTCTTT
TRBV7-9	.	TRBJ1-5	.	CASSSATGNQPQHF	TGTGCCAGCAGCTCAGCGACAGGAAATCAGCCCCAGCATTTT
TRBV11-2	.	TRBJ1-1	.	CASSFTGGTEAFF	TGTGCCAGCAGCTTCACAGGAGGTACTGAAGCTTTCTTT
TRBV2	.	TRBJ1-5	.	CASSQQGYSNQPQHF	TGTGCCAGCAGTCAACAGGGTTACTCAAATCAGCCCCAGCATTTT
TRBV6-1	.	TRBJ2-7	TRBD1	CASRPTGVGYEQYF	TGTGCCAGCAGACCGACAGGGGTGGGGTACGAGCAGTACTTC
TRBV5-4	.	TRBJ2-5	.	CASSLSGVQETQYF	TGTGCCAGCAGCTTGTCGGGGGTCCAAGAGACCCAGTACTTC
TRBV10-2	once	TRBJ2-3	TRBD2	CASASGGAGTDTQYF	TGCGCCAGTGCTAGCGGGGGGGCAGGCACAGATACGCAGTATTTT
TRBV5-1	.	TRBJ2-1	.	CASSFRGAPYNEQFF	TGCGCCAGCAGCTTCCGGGGGGCCCCCTACAATGAGCAGTTCTTC
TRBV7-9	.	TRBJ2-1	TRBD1	CASSRLHDRGNEQFF	TGTGCCAGCAGCCGACTCCACGACAGGGGCAATGAGCAGTTCTTC
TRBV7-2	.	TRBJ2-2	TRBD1	CASSLGTGGNTGELFF	TGTGCCAGCAGCTTAGGGACAGGCGGCAACACCGGGGAGCTGTTTTTT
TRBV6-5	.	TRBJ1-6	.	CASSGGMSLHF	TGTGCCAGCAGCGGCGGGATGTCCCTCCACTTT
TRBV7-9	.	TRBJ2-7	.	CASRPTGLSYEQYF	TGTGCCAGCAGACCCACCGGGCTCTCCTACGAGCAGTACTTC
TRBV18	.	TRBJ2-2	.	CASSSDRGRNTGELFF	TGTGCCAGCTCCAGTGATCGGGGGCGCAACACCGGGGAGCTGTTTTTT
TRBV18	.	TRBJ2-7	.	CASSTLKEGLVEQYF	TGTGCCAGCTCAACACTAAAAGAGGGGTTGGTCGAGCAGTACTTC
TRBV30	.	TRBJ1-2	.	CAWSGLPAGRGYTF	TGTGCCTGGAGTGGCCTGCCCGCGGGGAGGGGCTACACCTTC
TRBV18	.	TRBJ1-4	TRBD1	CASSPGQGREKLFF	TGTGCCAGCTCACCAGGACAGGGAAGAGAAAAACTGTTTTTT
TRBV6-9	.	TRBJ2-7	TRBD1	CATPTPGQGSGYEQYF	TGTGCCACCCCCACACCTGGACAGGGGAGTGGCTACGAGCAGTACTTC
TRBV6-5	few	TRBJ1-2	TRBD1	CASSTGDGYTF	TGTGCCAGCAGTACAGGGGATGGCTACACCTTC
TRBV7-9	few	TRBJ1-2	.	CASSLAGGSYGYTF	TGTGCCAGCAGCTTAGCGGGGGGTAGCTATGGCTACACCTTC
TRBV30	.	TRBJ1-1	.	CAWRELGQLNTEAFF	TGTGCCTGGAGGGAACTCGGACAGTTGAACACTGAAGCTTTCTTT
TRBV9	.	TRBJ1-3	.	CASSVGGRASGNTIYF	TGTGCCAGCAGCGTAGGTGGCAGGGCCTCTGGAAACACCATATATTTT
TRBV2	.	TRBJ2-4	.	CASMAGPGNIQYF	TGTGCCAGCATGGCCGGACCGGGAAACATTCAGTACTTC
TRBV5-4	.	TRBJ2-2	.	CASSPGGTGNTGELFF	TGTGCCAGCAGCCCCGGGGGGACAGGGAACACCGGGGAGCTGTTTTTT
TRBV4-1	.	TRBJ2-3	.	CASSQFTGIGTDTQYF	TGCGCCAGCAGCCAGTTTACAGGGATTGGCACAGATACGCAGTATTTT
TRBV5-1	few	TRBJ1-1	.	CASSLETPNTEAFF	TGCGCCAGCAGCTTGGAGACGCCCAACACTGAAGCTTTCTTT
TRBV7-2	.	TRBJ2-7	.	CASSLSRASADEQYF	TGTGCCAGCAGCTTATCACGGGCTTCGGCGGACGAGCAGTACTTC